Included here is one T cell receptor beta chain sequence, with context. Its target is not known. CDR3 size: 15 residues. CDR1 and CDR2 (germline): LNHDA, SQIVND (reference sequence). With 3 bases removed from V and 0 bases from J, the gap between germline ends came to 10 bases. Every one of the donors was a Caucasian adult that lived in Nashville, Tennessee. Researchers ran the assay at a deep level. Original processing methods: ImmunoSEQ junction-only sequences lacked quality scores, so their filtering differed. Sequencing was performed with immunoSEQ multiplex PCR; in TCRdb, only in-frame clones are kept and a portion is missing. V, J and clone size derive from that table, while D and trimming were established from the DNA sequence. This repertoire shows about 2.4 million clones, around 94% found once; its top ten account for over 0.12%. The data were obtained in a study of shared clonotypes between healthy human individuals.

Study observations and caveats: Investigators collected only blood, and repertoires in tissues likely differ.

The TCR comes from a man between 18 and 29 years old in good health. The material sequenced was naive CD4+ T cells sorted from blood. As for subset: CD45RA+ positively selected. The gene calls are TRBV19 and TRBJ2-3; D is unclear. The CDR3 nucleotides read TGTGCCAGTAGTATCGGGTCAGTTAGCACAGATACGCAGTATTTT. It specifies CASSIGSVSTDTQYF.